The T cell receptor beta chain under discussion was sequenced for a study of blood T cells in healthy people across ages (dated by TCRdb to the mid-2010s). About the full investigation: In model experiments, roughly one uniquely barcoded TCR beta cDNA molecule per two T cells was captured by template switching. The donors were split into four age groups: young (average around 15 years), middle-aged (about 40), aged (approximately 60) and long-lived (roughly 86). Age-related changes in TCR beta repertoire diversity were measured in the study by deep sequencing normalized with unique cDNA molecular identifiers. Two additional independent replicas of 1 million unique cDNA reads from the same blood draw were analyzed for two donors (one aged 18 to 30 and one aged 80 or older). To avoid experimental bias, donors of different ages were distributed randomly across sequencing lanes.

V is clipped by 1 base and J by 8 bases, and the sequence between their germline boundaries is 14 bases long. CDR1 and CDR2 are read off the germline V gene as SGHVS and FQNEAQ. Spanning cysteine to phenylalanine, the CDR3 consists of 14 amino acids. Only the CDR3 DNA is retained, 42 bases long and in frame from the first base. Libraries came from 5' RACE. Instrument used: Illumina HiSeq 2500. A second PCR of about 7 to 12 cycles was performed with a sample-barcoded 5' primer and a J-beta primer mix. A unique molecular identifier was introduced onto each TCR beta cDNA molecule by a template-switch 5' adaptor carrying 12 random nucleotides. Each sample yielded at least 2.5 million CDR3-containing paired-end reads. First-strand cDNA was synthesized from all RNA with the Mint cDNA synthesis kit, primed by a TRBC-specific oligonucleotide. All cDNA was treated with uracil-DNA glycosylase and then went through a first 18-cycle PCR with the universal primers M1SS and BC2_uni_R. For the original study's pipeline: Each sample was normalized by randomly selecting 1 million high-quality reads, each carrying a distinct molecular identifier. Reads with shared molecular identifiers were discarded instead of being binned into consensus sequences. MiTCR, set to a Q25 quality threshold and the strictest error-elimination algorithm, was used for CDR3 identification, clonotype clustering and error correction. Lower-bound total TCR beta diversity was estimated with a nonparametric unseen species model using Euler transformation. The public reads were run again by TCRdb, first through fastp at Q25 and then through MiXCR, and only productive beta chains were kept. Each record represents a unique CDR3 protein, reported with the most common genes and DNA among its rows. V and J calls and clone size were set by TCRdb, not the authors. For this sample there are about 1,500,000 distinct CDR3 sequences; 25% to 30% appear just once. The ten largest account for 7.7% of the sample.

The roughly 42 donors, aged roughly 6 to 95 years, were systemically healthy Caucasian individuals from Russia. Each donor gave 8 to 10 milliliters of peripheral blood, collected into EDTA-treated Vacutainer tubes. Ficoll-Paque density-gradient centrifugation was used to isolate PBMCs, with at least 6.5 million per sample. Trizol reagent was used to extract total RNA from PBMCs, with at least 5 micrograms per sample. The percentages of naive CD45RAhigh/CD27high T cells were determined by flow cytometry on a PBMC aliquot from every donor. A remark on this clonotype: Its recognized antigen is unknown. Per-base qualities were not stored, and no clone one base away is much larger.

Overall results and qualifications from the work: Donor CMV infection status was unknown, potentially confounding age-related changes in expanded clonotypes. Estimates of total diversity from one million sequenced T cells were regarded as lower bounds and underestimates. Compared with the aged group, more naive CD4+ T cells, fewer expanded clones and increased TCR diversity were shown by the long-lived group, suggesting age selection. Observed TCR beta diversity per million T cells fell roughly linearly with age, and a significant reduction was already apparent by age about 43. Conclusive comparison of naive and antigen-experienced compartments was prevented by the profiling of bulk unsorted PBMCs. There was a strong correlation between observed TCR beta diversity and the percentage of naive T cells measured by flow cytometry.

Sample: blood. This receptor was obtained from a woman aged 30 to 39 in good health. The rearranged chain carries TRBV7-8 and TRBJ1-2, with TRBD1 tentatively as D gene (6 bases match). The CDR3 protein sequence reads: CASSLGGGARGYTF. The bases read TGTGCCAGCAGCTTAGGTGGGGGCGCGCGAGGCTACACCTTC. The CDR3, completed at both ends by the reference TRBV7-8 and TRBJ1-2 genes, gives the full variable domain GAGVSQSPRYKVAKRGQDVALRCDPISGHVSLFWYQQALGQGPEFLTYFQNEAQLDKSGLPSDRFFAERPEGSVSTLKIQRTQQEDSAVYLCASSLGGGARGYTFGSGTRLTVV.